The 4 T cell receptor beta chains below were found in one sample sequenced in a study of tumor-infiltrating lymphocytes in localized non-small cell lung cancer. Measured with immunoSEQ multiplex PCR; TCRdb has only the in-frame clones, and not every one. This repertoire shows roughly 15,000 clones, approximately 73% found once; its top ten account for roughly 10%. Sequenced: uninvolved lung tissue not adjacent to the tumor. These receptors were collected from a human donor with non-small cell lung cancer.

CDR3 in amino acids: CASSLVSQANYGYTF. For the CDR3, the DNA is TGTGCCAGCAGCTTGGTCTCCCAAGCTAACTATGGCTACACCTTC. V gene TRBV5-4 combines with J gene TRBJ1-2; D unclear. From germline, CDR1 is SGHNT and CDR2 YYREEE (reference sequence). This CDR3 is built from 15 residues. Trimming pared 0 bases from V and 0 bases from J, leaving 9 bases between.

A few counts support this clone. The chain uses TRBV5-1 and TRBJ2-5, with 7 bases lining up with TRBD2. With 4 bases clipped from V and 5 bases from J, the junction kept 5 bases outside the gene matches. Germline V CDR1 and CDR2: SGHRS, YFSETQ. The CDR3 has 13 amino acids. The CDR3 DNA reads as TGCGCCAGCAGCCCCCCCGGGGGGGAGACCCAGTACTTC. This encodes CASSPPGGETQYF.

This clone has a handful of counts. The chain combines TRBV6-4 with TRBJ1-5; D remains ambiguous. This CDR3 region has 14 residues. The V gene's germline CDR1 is MRHNA and CDR2 SNTAGT. V was cut by 3 bases and J by 2 bases, with 8 bases left in between. The CDR3 nucleotides read TGTGCCAGCAGTGAAGCAGTGGGCAATCAGCCCCAGCATTTT. It yields the protein CASSEAVGNQPQHF.

V gene TRBV6-4 combines with J gene TRBJ1-1; perhaps TRBD1 as D (5 bases). Germline CDR1 is MRHNA and CDR2 is SNTAGT. This CDR3 is built from 14 residues. The V end was cut by 6 bases, the J end by 5 bases, with 16 bases between. Written as DNA, the CDR3 is TGTGCCAGCAGGCTGGACATGGAAGTAACTGAAGCTTTCTTT. It translates to CASRLDMEVTEAFF.